The 9 T cell receptor beta chains below were found in one sample sequenced in a study of CD4+ T cells in melanoma. Assay used: immunoSEQ multiplex PCR; TCRdb lists only in-frame clones, some missing. The sample includes fewer than 55,000 clones, nearly 90% of them seen just once. The sample taken for sequencing was peripheral blood. The receptors derive from a human donor with melanoma.

The chain combines TRBV2 with TRBJ2-7; possibly TRBD1 for D (6 bases). Germline V CDR1 and CDR2: SNHLY, FYNNEI. Deletions cut 9 bases from V and 2 bases from J, with 11 bases between. This CDR3 has 12 amino acids. The CDR3: CASLGGTYEQYF. In DNA form, the CDR3 reads TGTGCCAGTCTAGGGGGAACCTACGAGCAGTACTTC.

This rearrangement joins TRBV5-1 to TRBJ1-5; D is undetermined. The ends were cut back, 4 bases at V and 0 bases at J, with 17 bases in the middle. Germline V gene lookup returns CDR1 SGHRS and CDR2 YFSETQ. The length of the CDR3 is 17 residues. The CDR3 here is CASSPDVLGNSNQPQHF. CDR3 DNA sequence: TGCGCCAGCAGCCCGGACGTTCTGGGCAATAGCAATCAGCCCCAGCATTTT. Based on the CDR3 plus reference TRBV5-1 and TRBJ1-5, the full variable domain is KAGVTQTPRYLIKTRGQQVTLSCSPISGHRSVSWYQQTPGQGLQFLFEYFSETQRNKGNFPGRFSGRQFSNSRSEMNVSTLELGDSALYLCASSPDVLGNSNQPQHFGDGTRLSIL.

This chain uses TRBV5-1 with TRBJ2-5; 7 nucleotides align to TRBD1. Unmatched junction bases numbered 3, after V lost 5 bases and J lost 2 bases. The CDR3 length is 13 residues. Germline CDR1 and CDR2: SGHRS and YFSETQ. CDR3 residues: CASSRGQQETQYF. The CDR3 nucleotides are TGCGCCAGCAGTAGGGGGCAGCAAGAGACCCAGTACTTC. The full variable domain, its missing parts supplied by reference TRBV5-1 and TRBJ2-5, is KAGVTQTPRYLIKTRGQQVTLSCSPISGHRSVSWYQQTPGQGLQFLFEYFSETQRNKGNFPGRFSGRQFSNSRSEMNVSTLELGDSALYLCASSRGQQETQYFGPGTRLLVL.

The chain employs TRBV9 and TRBJ2-1, with TRBD2 matching 7 bases. CDR1 and CDR2 (germline): SGDLS, YYNGEE. The junction had 9 bases not matched to a gene; V was cut back by 4 bases and J by 8 bases. This CDR3 comprises 14 residues. CDR3: CASSTTTSFYEQFF. The CDR3 nucleotides are TGTGCCAGCAGCACCACGACTAGCTTCTATGAGCAGTTCTTC.

The chain carries TRBV27 and TRBJ1-2; 8 bases agree with TRBD1. CDR3 size: 15 residues. V shed 5 bases, J shed 4 bases, and the junction held 9 bases outside the gene matches. In germline, CDR1 is MNHEY, CDR2 SMNVEV (reference sequence). DNA for the CDR3: TGTGCCAGCAGTCCCCCGGGACAGGCTATCTATGGCTACACCTTC. It specifies CASSPPGQAIYGYTF.

This clone came up once. Here the CDR3 DNA reads TGTGCCAGCAGCGCCGGACTTCTAGAAGGCTATGGCTACACCTTC. Protein: CASSAGLLEGYGYTF. This sequence joins TRBV6-1 and TRBJ1-2, with D unresolved. This CDR3 comprises 15 residues. CDR1 and CDR2 from the germline V gene are MNHNS and SASEGT. V was cut by 6 bases and J by 4 bases, with 18 bases left in between.

The J gene is TRBJ1-5, the V gene TRBV7-8, with D maybe TRBD1 (5 bases). CDR3 length: 15 residues. V lost 3 bases and J lost 1, with 10 bases in between. Germline CDR1 reads SGHVS; CDR2 reads FQNEAQ. The CDR3 reads CASSLGQGSNQPQHF. As DNA, the CDR3 is TGTGCCAGCAGCTTGGGGCAGGGAAGCAATCAGCCCCAGCATTTT.

This rearrangement joins TRBV11-3 to TRBJ2-7, with a weak D call TRBD2 (6 bases). V was clipped by 5 bases and J by 6 bases, with 17 bases between them. The CDR3 sequence is 14 residues long. CDR1 and CDR2 (germline): SGHNT, YENEEA. The CDR3 DNA reads TGTGCCAGCAGCCCTGGTTTGGGGGGTTTCGAGCAGTACTTC. The encoded protein is CASSPGLGGFEQYF. The whole variable domain, remainder taken from reference TRBV11-3 and TRBJ2-7, is EAGVVQSPRYKIIEKKQPVAFWCNPISGHNTLYWYLQNLGQGPELLIRYENEEAVDDSQLPKDRFSAERLKGVDSTLKIQPAELGDSAVYLCASSPGLGGFEQYFGPGTRLTVT.

In its sample, this clone ranks as medium-sized. This chain joins TRBV28 and TRBJ2-6, with 7 positions matching TRBD1. The CDR3 is 16 amino acids. Trimming took 8 bases from V and 1 from J; bases not matched to a gene: 8. The germline CDR1 and CDR2 sequences are MDHEN and SYDVKM. For the CDR3, the DNA is TGTGCCAGCGTCTCAGGGGGAATGTCTGGGGCCAACGTCCTGACTTTC. Residues: CASVSGGMSGANVLTF.